The text below deals with one TCR beta chain. This sample was included in a study of blood T cell repertoires in COVID-19. Study context: Italy, Spain and the United States were the sources of the convalescent and acute COVID-19 samples. Sources were T cells, B-cell-depleted T cells, or PBMCs; the material itself was cDNA or gDNA.

Authors' methods: Reference gene primer amplification yielded estimated nucleated cell counts. Assay: immunoSEQ multiplex PCR; the TCRdb copy retains only in-frame clones and omits some. That table furnishes V, J and clone size, whereas the DNA furnished D and trimming. The sample lists about 300,000 clones; about 82% were seen once. Sequenced sample: peripheral blood. The TCR was taken from a woman between 45 and 60 years old with acute or convalescent COVID-19.

DNA for the CDR3: TGCGCCAGCGGATCTAGCGAAAGCACAGATACGCAGTATTTT. Amino acid sequence: CASGSSESTDTQYF. The chain carries TRBV5-1 and TRBJ2-3, with D maybe TRBD2 (6 bases). Looked up from germline, CDR1 is SGHRS and CDR2 is YFSETQ. The CDR3 loop spans 14 amino acids. V lost 7 bases and J lost 0, with 12 bases in between.